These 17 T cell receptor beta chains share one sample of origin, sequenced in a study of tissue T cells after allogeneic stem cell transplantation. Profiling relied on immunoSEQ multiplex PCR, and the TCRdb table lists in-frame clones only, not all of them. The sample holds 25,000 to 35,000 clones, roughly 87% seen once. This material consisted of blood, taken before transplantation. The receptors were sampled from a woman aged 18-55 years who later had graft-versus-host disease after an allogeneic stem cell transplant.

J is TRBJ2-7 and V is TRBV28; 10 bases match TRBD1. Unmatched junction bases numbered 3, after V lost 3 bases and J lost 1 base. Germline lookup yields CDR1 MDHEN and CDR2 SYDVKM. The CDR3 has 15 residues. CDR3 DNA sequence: TGTGCCAGCAGTTTTCGGGACAGGGGATCCTACGAGCAGTACTTC. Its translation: CASSFRDRGSYEQYF. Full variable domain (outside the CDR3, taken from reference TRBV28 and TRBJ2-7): DVKVTQSSRYLVKRTGEKVFLECVQDMDHENMFWYRQDPGLGLRLIYFSYDVKMKEKGDIPEGYSVSREKKERFSLILESASTNQTSMYLCASSFRDRGSYEQYFGPGTRLTVT.

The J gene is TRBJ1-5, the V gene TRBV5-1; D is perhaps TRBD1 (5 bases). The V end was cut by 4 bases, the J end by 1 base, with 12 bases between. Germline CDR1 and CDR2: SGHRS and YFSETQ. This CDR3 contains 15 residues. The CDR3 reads CASSPGWGSNQPQHF. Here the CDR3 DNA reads TGCGCCAGCAGCCCCGGATGGGGGAGCAATCAGCCCCAGCATTTT.

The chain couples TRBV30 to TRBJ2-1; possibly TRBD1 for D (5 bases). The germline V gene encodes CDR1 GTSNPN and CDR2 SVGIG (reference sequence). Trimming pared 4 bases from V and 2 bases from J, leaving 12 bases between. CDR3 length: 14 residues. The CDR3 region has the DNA TGTGCCTGGAAGGGGATGGCCACCTACAATGAGCAGTTCTTC. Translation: CAWKGMATYNEQFF.

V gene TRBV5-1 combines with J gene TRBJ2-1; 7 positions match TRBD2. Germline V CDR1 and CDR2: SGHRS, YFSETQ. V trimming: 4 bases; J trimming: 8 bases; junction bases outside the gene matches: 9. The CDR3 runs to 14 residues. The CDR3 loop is CASSGTNPFDEQFF. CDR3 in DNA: TGCGCCAGCAGCGGGACTAACCCCTTCGATGAGCAGTTCTTC.

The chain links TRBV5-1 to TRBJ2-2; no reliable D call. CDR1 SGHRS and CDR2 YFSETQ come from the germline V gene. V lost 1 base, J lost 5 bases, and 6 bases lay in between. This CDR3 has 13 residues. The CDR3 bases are TGCGCCAGCAGCTTGTGGGGTACCGGGGAGCTGTTTTTT. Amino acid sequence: CASSLWGTGELFF.

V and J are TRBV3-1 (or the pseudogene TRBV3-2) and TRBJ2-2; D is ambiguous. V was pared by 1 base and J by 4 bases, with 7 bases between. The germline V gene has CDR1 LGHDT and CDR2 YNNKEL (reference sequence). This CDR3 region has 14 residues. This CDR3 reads CASSQAPGTGELFF. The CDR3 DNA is TGTGCCAGCAGCCAAGCCCCAGGCACCGGGGAGCTGTTTTTT.

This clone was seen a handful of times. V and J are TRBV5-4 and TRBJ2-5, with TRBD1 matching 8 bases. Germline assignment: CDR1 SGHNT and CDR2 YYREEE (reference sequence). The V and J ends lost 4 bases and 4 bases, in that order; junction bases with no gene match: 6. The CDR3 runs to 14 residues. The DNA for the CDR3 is TGTGCCAGCAGCCCCGACAGGGGAGCAGAGACCCAGTACTTC. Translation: CASSPDRGAETQYF.

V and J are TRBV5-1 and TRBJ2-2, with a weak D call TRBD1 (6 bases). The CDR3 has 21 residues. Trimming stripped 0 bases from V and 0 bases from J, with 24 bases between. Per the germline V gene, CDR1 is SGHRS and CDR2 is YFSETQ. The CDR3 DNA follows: TGCGCCAGCAGCTTGGGCCTAGATCGAGGACAGAGAAAAACGAACACCGGGGAGCTGTTTTTT. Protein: CASSLGLDRGQRKTNTGELFF.

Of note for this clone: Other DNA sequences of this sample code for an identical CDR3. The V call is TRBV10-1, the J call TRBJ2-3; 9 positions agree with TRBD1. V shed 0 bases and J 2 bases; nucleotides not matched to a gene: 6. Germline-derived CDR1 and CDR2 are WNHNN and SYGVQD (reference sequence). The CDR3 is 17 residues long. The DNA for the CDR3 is TGCGCCAGCAGTGAGTCACCTGGGACAGGGACCACAGATACGCAGTATTTT. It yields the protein CASSESPGTGTTDTQYF.

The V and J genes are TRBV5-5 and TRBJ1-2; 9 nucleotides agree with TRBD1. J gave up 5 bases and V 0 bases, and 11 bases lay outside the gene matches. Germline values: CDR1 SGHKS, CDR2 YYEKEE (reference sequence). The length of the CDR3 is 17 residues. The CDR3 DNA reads TGTGCCAGCAGCTTGGGTACAGGGGGCGGTTTTGTTTATGGCTACACCTTC. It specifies CASSLGTGGGFVYGYTF.

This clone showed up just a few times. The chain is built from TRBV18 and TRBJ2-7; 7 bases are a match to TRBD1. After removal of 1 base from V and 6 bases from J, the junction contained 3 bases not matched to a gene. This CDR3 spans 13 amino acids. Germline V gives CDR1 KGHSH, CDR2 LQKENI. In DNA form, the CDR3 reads TGTGCCAGCTCACCACGGACAGGATTCGAGCAGTACTTC. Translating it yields CASSPRTGFEQYF.

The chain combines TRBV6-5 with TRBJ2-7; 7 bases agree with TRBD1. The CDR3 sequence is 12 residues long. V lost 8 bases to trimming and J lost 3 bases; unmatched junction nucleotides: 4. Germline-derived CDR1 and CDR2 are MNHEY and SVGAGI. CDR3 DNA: TGTGCCAGCCGGGACAGCAACTACGAGCAGTACTTC. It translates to CASRDSNYEQYF.

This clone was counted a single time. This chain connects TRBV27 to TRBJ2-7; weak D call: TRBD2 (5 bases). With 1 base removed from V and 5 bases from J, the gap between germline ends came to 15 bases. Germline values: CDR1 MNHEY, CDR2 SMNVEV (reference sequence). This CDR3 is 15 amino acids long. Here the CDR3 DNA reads TGTGCCAGCAGTTTATTCGTCGGGGTTAGCGACGAGCAGTACTTC. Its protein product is CASSLFVGVSDEQYF.

The CDR3: CASSTRQDLNTEAFF. DNA for the CDR3: TGTGCCAGCAGTACGCGACAGGACTTGAACACTGAAGCTTTCTTT. The genes are TRBV6-5 and TRBJ1-1, with D tentatively TRBD1 (6 bases). Looked up from germline, CDR1 is MNHEY and CDR2 is SVGAGI. V was clipped by 5 bases and J by 0 bases, with 13 bases between them. The CDR3 is 15 residues long.

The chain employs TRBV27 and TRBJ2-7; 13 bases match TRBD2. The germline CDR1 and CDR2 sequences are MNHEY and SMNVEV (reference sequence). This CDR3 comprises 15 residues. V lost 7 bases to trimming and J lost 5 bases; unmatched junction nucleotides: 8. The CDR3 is CASTRLAGGNNEQYF. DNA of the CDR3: TGTGCCAGCACCCGACTAGCGGGAGGTAATAACGAGCAGTACTTC.

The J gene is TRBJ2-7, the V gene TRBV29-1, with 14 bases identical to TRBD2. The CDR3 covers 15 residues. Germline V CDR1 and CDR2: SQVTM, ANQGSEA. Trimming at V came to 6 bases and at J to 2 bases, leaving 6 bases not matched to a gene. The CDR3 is CSVKPTSGRAYEQYF. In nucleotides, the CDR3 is TGCAGCGTGAAACCGACTAGCGGGAGGGCCTACGAGCAGTACTTC.

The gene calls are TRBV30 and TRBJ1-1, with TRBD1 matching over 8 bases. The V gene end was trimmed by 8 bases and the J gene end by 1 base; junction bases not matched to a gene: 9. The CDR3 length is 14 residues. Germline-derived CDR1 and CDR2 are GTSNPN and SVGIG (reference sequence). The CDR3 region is CAGGTGLRNTEAFF. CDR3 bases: TGTGCCGGGGGGACAGGACTCAGGAACACTGAAGCTTTCTTT.